These T cell receptor beta chains were read from a single sample in a study of T cell changes during pregnancy in multiple sclerosis. This table comes from immunoSEQ multiplex PCR, and its TCRdb copy is limited to in-frame clones, with some not included. This sample has 44,000 or so clones; roughly 90% occur once, and the top ten carry approximately 1.4%. Specimen: peripheral blood, collected in the first trimester of pregnancy. The receptors stem from a female donor in good health, enrolled as a control in a pregnancy study. CDR3s include the opening cysteine and the closing phenylalanine or tryptophan. D genes are given only for firm matches.

V gene: TRBV6-1
J gene: TRBJ1-1
D gene: NA
CDR3 protein: CATSGGNTEAFF

V gene: TRBV7-2
J gene: TRBJ1-1
D gene: NA
CDR3 protein: CASSLTSSEAFF

V gene: TRBV2
J gene: TRBJ2-5
D gene: TRBD2
CDR3 protein: CASSGAGGVGETQYF

V gene: TRBV7-2
J gene: TRBJ1-2
D gene: NA
CDR3 protein: CASSLSGDGYTF

V gene: TRBV29-1
J gene: TRBJ1-1
D gene: TRBD1
CDR3 protein: CSGTGQGVSEAFF

V gene: TRBV6-5
J gene: TRBJ2-1
D gene: NA
CDR3 protein: CASSFRGGFNEQFF

V gene: TRBV27
J gene: TRBJ2-5
D gene: NA
CDR3 protein: CASSPWGLEETQYF

V gene: TRBV10-3
J gene: TRBJ2-6
D gene: NA
CDR3 protein: CAISESEGSGANVLTF

V gene: TRBV11-2
J gene: TRBJ2-1
D gene: NA
CDR3 protein: CASSFGNRDNEQFF

V gene: TRBV7-2
J gene: TRBJ2-5
D gene: NA
CDR3 protein: CASSFTFQETQYF

V gene: TRBV2
J gene: TRBJ1-1
D gene: NA
CDR3 protein: CASRSRGGEAFF

V gene: TRBV11-3
J gene: TRBJ2-4
D gene: TRBD1
CDR3 protein: CASNQGGEYF

V gene: TRBV6-5
J gene: TRBJ1-3
D gene: TRBD1
CDR3 protein: CASSYNLGQAGNTIYF

V gene: TRBV5-1
J gene: TRBJ2-1
D gene: TRBD2
CDR3 protein: CASSPTTSGGVYEQFF

V gene: TRBV28
J gene: TRBJ1-2
D gene: TRBD1
CDR3 protein: CASSPGGDYGYTF

V gene: TRBV7-3
J gene: TRBJ1-5
D gene: NA
CDR3 protein: CASSLGRDQPQHF

V gene: TRBV21-1
J gene: TRBJ2-7
D gene: NA
CDR3 protein: CASSKKGTTGARRSYEQYF

V gene: TRBV27
J gene: TRBJ1-6
D gene: NA
CDR3 protein: CASSFDSRSPLHF

V gene: TRBV6-5
J gene: TRBJ2-1
D gene: TRBD2
CDR3 protein: CASTTTSGGVYEQFF

V gene: TRBV30
J gene: TRBJ1-3
D gene: NA
CDR3 protein: CAWSVFAGNTIYF

V gene: TRBV2
J gene: TRBJ2-5
D gene: NA
CDR3 protein: CASRIWSGTKETQYF

V gene: TRBV6-5
J gene: TRBJ2-7
D gene: TRBD1
CDR3 protein: CASSYSTGGGYEQYF

V gene: TRBV5-1
J gene: TRBJ2-5
D gene: NA
CDR3 protein: CASRDRAAQGETQYF

V gene: TRBV2
J gene: TRBJ2-1
D gene: NA
CDR3 protein: CATTADRPPRNEQFF

V gene: TRBV6-4
J gene: TRBJ2-1
D gene: TRBD2
CDR3 protein: CASSDSNSGSYNEQFF

V gene: TRBV30
J gene: NA
D gene: NA
CDR3 protein: CAVEGRVYEQYF

V gene: TRBV7-8
J gene: TRBJ2-5
D gene: TRBD2
CDR3 protein: CASSLVTGRGQETQYF

V gene: TRBV13
J gene: TRBJ2-7
D gene: NA
CDR3 protein: CASSSGLTYEQYF

V gene: TRBV25-1
J gene: TRBJ2-7
D gene: NA
CDR3 protein: CASSEESHSEQYF

V gene: TRBV7-2
J gene: TRBJ2-1
D gene: NA
CDR3 protein: CASSSGQGLGYNEQFF

V gene: TRBV9
J gene: TRBJ2-7
D gene: TRBD1
CDR3 protein: CASSVGLPLRDRVYEQYF

V gene: TRBV7-3
J gene: TRBJ2-5
D gene: NA
CDR3 protein: CASSFGLRQGGQETQYF

V gene: TRBV7-2
J gene: TRBJ2-7
D gene: NA
CDR3 protein: CAHLMGETDSYEQYF

V gene: TRBV28
J gene: TRBJ2-2
D gene: TRBD2
CDR3 protein: CASSLWGSGSRPGELFF

V gene: TRBV7-2
J gene: TRBJ1-1
D gene: NA
CDR3 protein: CASNTWVGAMNTEAFF

V gene: TRBV5-6
J gene: TRBJ1-3
D gene: NA
CDR3 protein: CASTSGNTIYF

V gene: TRBV4-2
J gene: TRBJ1-2
D gene: NA
CDR3 protein: CASSQEAGLDYGYTF

V gene: TRBV28
J gene: TRBJ2-7
D gene: TRBD1
CDR3 protein: CASSPMDRLDEQYF

V gene: TRBV2
J gene: TRBJ2-7
D gene: NA
CDR3 protein: CASSDAQDTPYEQYF

V gene: TRBV2
J gene: TRBJ1-5
D gene: TRBD1
CDR3 protein: CASSAQGDQPQHF

V gene: TRBV27
J gene: TRBJ1-3
D gene: NA
CDR3 protein: CASSLFGPSSGNTIYF

V gene: TRBV14
J gene: TRBJ2-2
D gene: NA
CDR3 protein: CASSQTRVSTGELFF